A selection of T cell receptor beta chains follows, all from one sample in a study of blood T cell repertoires in COVID-19. Profiled with immunoSEQ multiplex PCR; TCRdb holds only in-frame clones, not every one. The sample shows about 200,000 clones, less than 90% of them seen only once. Specimen: peripheral blood. Receptors originate from a human donor in a cohort sampled during active COVID-19. The CDR3 runs from the conserved cysteine through the conserved F or W. Fields, in order: J gene, V gene, clone size, D gene, CDR3 protein, CDR3 DNA. A D gene is named only where the DNA matches it firmly. Part of the rows lack a size; the others show once, few, many or a class for expanded clones.

>TRBJ1-1|TRBV11-2|NA|TRBD1
CASSMTGSGTEAFF
TGTGCCAGCAGCATGACAGGGTCGGGCACTGAAGCTTTCTTT
>TRBJ2-4|TRBV11-2|NA|NA
CASSLPGRYIQYF
TGTGCCAGCAGCTTACCGGGGAGGTACATTCAGTACTTC
>TRBJ1-5|TRBV4-1|NA|NA
CASSQEPFGGDQPQHF
TGCGCCAGCAGCCAAGAACCGTTTGGAGGGGATCAGCCCCAGCATTTT
>TRBJ2-2|TRBV18|once|NA
CASSQSSFNTGELFF
TGTGCCAGCTCACAATCGAGTTTCAACACCGGGGAGCTGTTTTTT
>TRBJ2-1|TRBV24-1|NA|TRBD2
CATSALTSGGYNEQFF
TGTGCCACCAGTGCCCTGACTAGCGGGGGGTACAATGAGCAGTTCTTC
>TRBJ1-3|TRBV5-1|few|NA
CASSLSSGFTGNTIYF
TGCGCCAGCAGCTTGAGTTCCGGTTTTACTGGAAACACCATATATTTT
>TRBJ2-7|TRBV5-1|NA|TRBD2
CASKPAGAYEQYF
TGCGCCAGCAAACCAGCGGGGGCCTACGAGCAGTACTTC
>TRBJ2-3|TRBV7-9|NA|TRBD1
CASSRDSVRSSDTQYF
TGTGCCAGCAGCCGGGACAGTGTTCGTTCGTCAGATACGCAGTATTTT
>TRBJ2-2|TRBV4-1|NA|TRBD2
CASSQETWLAENTGELFF
TGCGCCAGCAGCCAAGAGACGTGGCTAGCGGAAAACACCGGGGAGCTGTTTTTT
>TRBJ2-2|TRBV5-4|few|TRBD2
CASSETSGNTGELFF
TGTGCCAGCAGCGAAACTAGCGGGAACACCGGGGAGCTGTTTTTT
>TRBJ1-2|TRBV12-3/TRBV12-4|NA|NA
CASSVDGYGYTF
TGTGCCAGCAGTGTAGACGGCTATGGCTACACCTTC
>TRBJ2-2|TRBV25-1|NA|TRBD2
CASSQLAGYTGELFF
TGTGCCAGCAGTCAACTAGCGGGGTACACCGGGGAGCTGTTTTTT
>TRBJ1-2|TRBV5-1|once|NA
CASSPQLTDYGYTF
TGCGCCAGCAGCCCGCAGTTGACTGATTATGGCTACACCTTC
>TRBJ2-3|TRBV7-8|NA|TRBD2
CASSLPPYDRGTSGRVDTQYF
TGTGCCAGCAGCTTACCCCCCTACGACAGGGGGACTAGCGGGAGAGTAGATACGCAGTATTTT
>TRBJ1-1|TRBV28|NA|NA
CASSLGGAQFNTEAFF
TGTGCCAGCAGTTTAGGCGGGGCGCAGTTTAACACTGAAGCTTTCTTT
>TRBJ1-2|TRBV19|NA|NA
CASSIGGSPYGYTF
TGTGCCAGTAGTATTGGCGGTTCCCCCTATGGCTACACCTTC
>TRBJ1-1|TRBV6-2/TRBV6-3|NA|NA
CASSPPGHRSTEAFF
TGTGCCAGCAGCCCACCAGGGCACCGGAGCACTGAAGCTTTCTTT
>TRBJ2-5|TRBV25-1|once|TRBD2
CASSTLAGGPETQYF
TGTGCCAGCAGTACCCTAGCGGGGGGTCCAGAGACCCAGTACTTC
>TRBJ1-1|TRBV3-1/TRBV3-2|many|NA
CASSQDWGGQAFF
TGTGCCAGCAGCCAAGATTGGGGCGGACAAGCTTTCTTT
>TRBJ1-3|TRBV6-5|NA|NA
CASMRGISSGNTIYF
TGTGCCAGCATGAGGGGGATTAGCTCTGGAAACACCATATATTTT
>TRBJ1-2|TRBV5-4|NA|TRBD1
CASSSRGPYGYTF
TGTGCCAGCAGCTCCAGGGGGCCGTATGGCTACACCTTC
>TRBJ2-1|TRBV18|once|TRBD2
CASSPGTSGTYNEQFF
TGTGCCAGCTCACCAGGGACTAGCGGGACTTACAATGAGCAGTTCTTC
>TRBJ1-1|TRBV5-4|NA|NA
CASSLARANTEAFF
TGTGCCAGCAGCTTGGCCAGGGCGAACACTGAAGCTTTCTTT
>TRBJ2-3|TRBV5-1|NA|NA
CASSLAPVTDTQYF
TGCGCCAGCAGCTTGGCCCCGGTCACAGATACGCAGTATTTT
>TRBJ2-3|TRBV9|NA|NA
CASSVAPPGTSTDTQYF
TGTGCCAGCAGCGTAGCTCCCCCAGGAACTAGCACAGATACGCAGTATTTT
>TRBJ1-5|TRBV19|NA|TRBD1
CASSISGQGLQPQHF
TGTGCCAGTAGTATTTCGGGACAGGGGCTTCAGCCCCAGCATTTT
>TRBJ1-5|TRBV27|NA|NA
CASSPTGFRRPQHF
TGTGCCAGCAGTCCCACAGGGTTCAGGCGGCCCCAGCATTTT
>TRBJ2-3|TRBV7-6|few|TRBD1
CASSSLQGARSSTDTQYF
TGTGCCAGCAGCTCATTACAGGGGGCGCGCAGTAGCACAGATACGCAGTATTTT
>TRBJ2-5|TRBV7-9|NA|NA
CASSKRDIKETQYF
TGTGCCAGCAGCAAACGGGACATTAAAGAGACCCAGTACTTC
>TRBJ1-4|TRBV5-6|NA|NA
CASSLIGRGGNEKLFF
TGTGCCAGCAGCTTAATAGGAAGGGGAGGTAATGAAAAACTGTTTTTT
>TRBJ1-2|TRBV6-5|few|NA
CATGIGGPPYGYTF
TGTGCCACCGGGATTGGAGGGCCACCCTATGGCTACACCTTC
>TRBJ2-1|TRBV30|once|NA
CAWSRGSPSSVEQFF
TGTGCCTGGAGTCGGGGGTCCCCCTCTTCGGTTGAGCAGTTCTTC
>TRBJ2-1|TRBV5-1|NA|TRBD2
CASSFTSGISNEQFF
TGCGCCAGCAGCTTTACTAGCGGGATAAGCAATGAGCAGTTCTTC
>TRBJ2-5|TRBV2|NA|NA
CASSEAGYRGVILYF
TGTGCCAGCAGTGAAGCGGGATATCGCGGGGTCATATTGTACTTC
>TRBJ2-5|TRBV19|NA|TRBD2
CASSRTSGGAVGIPETQYF
TGTGCCAGTAGTCGTACTAGCGGGGGGGCCGTAGGTATTCCGGAGACCCAGTACTTC
>TRBJ1-5|TRBV19|NA|NA
CASTTRGKGKVQPQHF
TGTGCCAGTACCACCCGGGGGAAGGGTAAGGTTCAGCCCCAGCATTTT
>TRBJ2-1|TRBV6-5|NA|NA
CASSFHSDRPYNEQFF
TGTGCCAGCAGTTTCCATAGCGATCGCCCCTACAATGAGCAGTTCTTC
>TRBJ2-5|TRBV27|few|NA
CASSLVLGGETQYF
TGTGCCAGCAGTTTAGTTTTAGGCGGAGAGACCCAGTACTTC
>TRBJ2-1|TRBV2|NA|NA
CASRGTGSEQFF
TGTGCCAGCAGGGGCACCGGTAGTGAGCAGTTCTTC
>TRBJ1-2|TRBV4-1|NA|NA
CASSLQQQGIRGYTF
TGCGCCAGCAGCCTACAACAACAGGGAATTCGTGGCTACACCTTC
>TRBJ1-5|TRBV27|NA|NA
CASSPTWHGQPQHF
TGTGCCAGCAGTCCGACATGGCACGGTCAGCCCCAGCATTTT
>TRBJ2-5|TRBV3-1/TRBV3-2|NA|TRBD2
CASSQDLGLAGIGGETQYF
TGTGCCAGCAGCCAAGATCTGGGCCTAGCGGGAATCGGCGGAGAGACCCAGTACTTC
>TRBJ1-3|TRBV7-2|NA|NA
CASSIYSNTIYF
TGTGCCAGCAGCATATACTCCAACACCATATATTTT
>TRBJ2-5|TRBV7-9|NA|TRBD2
CASSPSGREETQYF
TGTGCCAGCAGCCCTAGCGGGAGGGAAGAGACCCAGTACTTC
>TRBJ2-5|TRBV28|NA|NA
CASSFSGQETQYF
TGTGCCAGCAGTTTCTCAGGGCAAGAGACCCAGTACTTC
>TRBJ2-2|TRBV9|NA|TRBD1
CASSVTGTANTGELFF
TGTGCCAGCAGCGTAACCGGGACAGCGAACACCGGGGAGCTGTTTTTT